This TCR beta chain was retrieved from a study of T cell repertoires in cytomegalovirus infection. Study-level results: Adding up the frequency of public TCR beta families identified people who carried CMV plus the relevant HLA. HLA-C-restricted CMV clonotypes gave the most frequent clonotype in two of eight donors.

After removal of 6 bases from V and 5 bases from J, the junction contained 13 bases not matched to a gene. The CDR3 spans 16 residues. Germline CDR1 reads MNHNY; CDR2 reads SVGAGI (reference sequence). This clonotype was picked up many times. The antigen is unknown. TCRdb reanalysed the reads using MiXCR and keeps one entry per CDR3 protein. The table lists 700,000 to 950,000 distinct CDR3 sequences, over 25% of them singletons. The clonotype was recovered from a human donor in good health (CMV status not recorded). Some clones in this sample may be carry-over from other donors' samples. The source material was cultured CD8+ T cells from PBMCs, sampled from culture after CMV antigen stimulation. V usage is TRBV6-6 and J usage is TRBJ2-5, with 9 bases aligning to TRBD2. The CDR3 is CASSLDGGGARETQYF. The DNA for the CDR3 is TGTGCCAGCAGCCTCGATGGCGGGGGGGCCAGGGAGACCCAGTACTTC.